The source of this TCR beta chain is a study of siplizumab effects on memory and regulatory T cells. The germline V gene has CDR1 SGHRS and CDR2 YFSETQ. The CDR3 totals 18 residues. Trimming shortened V by 6 bases and J by 0 bases, and 21 bases separated the two germline ends. Sequenced by immunoSEQ multiplex PCR; TCRdb stores in-frame clones only, minus some. The table has some 100,000 clones, roughly 96% seen once. The source material was naive CD4+ T cells sorted from blood. The clonotype comes from a human donor in good health. The gene calls are TRBV5-1 and TRBJ2-2, with D possibly matching TRBD2 (6 bases). CDR3 region: CASTPGRGTPANTGELFF. The CDR3 bases are TGCGCCAGCACCCCAGGACGGGGGACGCCCGCGAACACCGGGGAGCTGTTTTTT.